These 28 T cell receptor beta chains share one sample of origin, sequenced in a study of response to subunit inactivated influenza vaccine. TCRdb redid the calling of the RT-PCR reads with MiXCR, one entry per CDR3 protein. The repertoire holds approximately 680,000 distinct CDR3 sequences, with about a sixth as singletons. Here the sequenced sample was PBMCs from blood, taken roughly 12 days after vaccination. The receptors were gathered from a man aged 50-60 years who received an inactivated influenza vaccine.

The chain links TRBV9 to TRBJ2-1; perhaps TRBD2 as D (5 bases). Germline V gives CDR1 SGDLS, CDR2 YYNGEE. CDR3 length equals 16 residues. Trimming stripped 3 bases from V and 7 bases from J, with 20 bases between. CDR3 DNA sequence: TGTGCCAGCAGCGCCCCAACTAGTCTGGCTGGGAATGAGCAGTTCTTC. Its protein is CASSAPTSLAGNEQFF.

This clonotype was seen a handful of times. The chain couples TRBV6-1 to TRBJ1-2; D ambiguous. Trimming removed 6 bases at V and 2 bases at J, with 13 bases between. Looked up from germline, CDR1 is MNHNS and CDR2 is SASEGT. This CDR3 is built from 14 residues. The CDR3, as DNA: TGTGCCAGCAGGGAATCTGCACAGAACTATGGCTACACCTTC. It yields the protein CASRESAQNYGYTF.

This clonotype has only a few counts. In DNA form, the CDR3 reads TGTGCCAGCAGTGACCGAGACAGGTTTCAGCCCCAGCATTTT. This encodes CASSDRDRFQPQHF. This chain links TRBV7-2 with TRBJ1-5; D is perhaps TRBD1 (6 bases). This CDR3 is built from 14 residues. Trimming cost V 6 bases and J 6 bases, with 15 bases left between them. The germline CDR1 and CDR2 sequences are SGHTA and FQGNSA.

This clonotype was seen a handful of times. This chain uses TRBV7-2 with TRBJ2-5; D not resolved. Trimming pared 5 bases from V and 5 bases from J, leaving 9 bases between. This CDR3 contains 12 residues. Germline-derived CDR1 and CDR2 are SGHTA and FQGNSA. The CDR3 DNA sequence: TGTGCCAGCAGCACCCCCGGGGAGACCCAGTACTTC. The encoded protein is CASSTPGETQYF.

This clonotype was detected a few times. The J gene is TRBJ1-2, the V gene TRBV11-2; the match to TRBD1 covers 8 bases. The V gene's germline CDR1 is SGHAT and CDR2 FQNNGV. The CDR3 sequence is 18 residues long. V dropped 4 bases and J dropped 7; count of bases not matched to a gene: 20. CDR3 sequence: CASSSLGWLGDRGRGYTF. The CDR3 region has the DNA TGTGCCAGCAGCTCCCTGGGTTGGTTGGGAGACAGGGGCCGTGGCTACACCTTC. Drawing the rest from reference TRBV11-2 and TRBJ1-2, the complete variable domain is EAGVAQSPRYKIIEKRQSVAFWCNPISGHATLYWYQQILGQGPKLLIQFQNNGVVDDSQLPKDRFSAERLKGVDSTLKIQPAKLEDSAVYLCASSSLGWLGDRGRGYTFGSGTRLTVV.

The CDR3 coding sequence is TGTGCCAGCACCCGGGGCGGGAGAGGGGAGACCCAGTACTTC. As protein: CASTRGGRGETQYF. The rearrangement joins TRBV7-6 to TRBJ2-5; 7 nucleotides match TRBD2. The V gene's germline CDR1 is SGHVS and CDR2 FNYEAQ. Unmatched junction bases numbered 10, after V lost 7 bases and J lost 5 bases. CDR3 length: 14 amino acids.

This clonotype was seen at least ten times. The chain couples TRBV6-5 to TRBJ2-7; 11 bases agree with TRBD2. Looked up from germline, CDR1 is MNHEY and CDR2 is SVGAGI. The junction had 10 bases not matched to a gene; V was cut back by 6 bases and J by 9 bases. The CDR3 is made up of 14 amino acids. The CDR3 sequence: CASSYSGRAVGQYF. The CDR3 nucleotides are TGTGCCAGCAGCTATAGCGGGAGGGCCGTGGGGCAGTACTTC.

The chain employs TRBV28 and TRBJ1-2, with D possibly being TRBD1 (6 bases). Trimming shortened V by 3 bases and J by 1 base, and 15 bases separated the two germline ends. The CDR3 is 16 amino acids. Germline V gene lookup returns CDR1 MDHEN and CDR2 SYDVKM. As DNA, the CDR3 is TGTGCCAGCAGTTTGGGGCAGGGGTTTGATAACTATGGCTACACCTTC. This codes for CASSLGQGFDNYGYTF.

This clonotype was seen ten or more times. The chain is built from TRBV20-1 and TRBJ2-1, with 7 bases lining up with TRBD1. J gave up 2 bases and V 0 bases, and 4 bases lay outside the gene matches. Germline CDR1 is DFQATT and CDR2 is SNEGSKA (reference sequence). CDR3 size: 15 residues. In DNA form, the CDR3 reads TGCAGTGCTAGAGATCTCCAGGGGGCCTACAATGAGCAGTTCTTC. The encoded protein is CSARDLQGAYNEQFF.

V usage is TRBV10-3 and J usage is TRBJ2-5, with D uncertain. The CDR3 is 14 residues long. Trimming pared 2 bases from V and 1 base from J, leaving 8 bases between. Looked up from germline, CDR1 is ENHRY and CDR2 is SYGVKD. The CDR3 nucleotides are TGTGCCATCAGTGAGAGGTACAGCCAAGAGACCCAGTACTTC. Translation: CAISERYSQETQYF.

The chain employs TRBV6-2 or TRBV6-3 and TRBJ2-7; D remains ambiguous. This CDR3 has 12 amino acids. Germline assignment: CDR1 MNHEY and CDR2 SVGEGT. Trimming stripped 4 bases from V and 3 bases from J, with 7 bases between. The CDR3 protein is CASSSRLYEQYF. CDR3 DNA: TGTGCCAGCAGTTCCCGACTCTACGAGCAGTACTTC.

The chain uses TRBV3-1 and TRBJ2-2; D is perhaps TRBD2 (6 bases). The germline CDR1 and CDR2 sequences are LGHDT and YNNKEL (reference sequence). This CDR3 region has 15 residues. The ends were cut back, 3 bases at V and 4 bases at J, with 12 bases in the middle. The CDR3 nucleotides are TGTGCCAGCAGCCAGGCAGGGAGGTTCACCGGGGAGCTGTTTTTT. Its protein is CASSQAGRFTGELFF.

Only a few counts were recorded for this clonotype. This chain connects TRBV12-3 or TRBV12-4 to TRBJ2-3, with D possibly being TRBD2 (5 bases). The CDR3 loop spans 14 amino acids. V was pared by 4 bases and J by 2 bases, with 10 bases between. The CDR3 region is CASSSGSNTDTQYF. The CDR3 DNA is TGTGCCAGCAGTTCGGGGTCAAACACAGATACGCAGTATTTT.

This clonotype was seen more than once but under ten times. The CDR3 region is CASSYIPGWGEQYF. The CDR3 coding sequence is TGTGCCAGCAGTTACATCCCCGGTTGGGGGGAGCAGTACTTC. The genes are TRBV6-2 or TRBV6-3 and TRBJ2-7; D is possibly TRBD1 or TRBD2 (5 bases each). The germline V gene encodes CDR1 MNHEY and CDR2 SVGEGT. The CDR3 covers 14 residues. Between the trimmed V and J ends, which lost 2 bases and 7 bases, there was a span of 15 bases.

This rearrangement joins TRBV3-1 to TRBJ2-1, with TRBD1 as a possible D gene (5 bases). Germline V gene lookup returns CDR1 LGHDT and CDR2 YNNKEL (reference sequence). Between the trimmed V and J ends, which lost 0 bases and 4 bases, there was a span of 13 bases. This CDR3 contains 16 residues. In nucleotides, the CDR3 is TGTGCCAGCAGCCAAGATCCCCTCCAGGGTTACAATGAGCAGTTCTTC. It specifies CASSQDPLQGYNEQFF.

The chain links TRBV20-1 to TRBJ2-7; TRBD1 might be the D (5 bases). Per germline, CDR1 DFQATT and CDR2 SNEGSKA (reference sequence). Trimming stripped 1 base from V and 2 bases from J, with 15 bases between. This CDR3 comprises 15 residues. The CDR3 sequence: CSARGIQDTPYEQYF. CDR3 nucleotide sequence: TGCAGTGCTAGAGGCATCCAGGACACCCCCTACGAGCAGTACTTC.

The chain has TRBV3-1 and TRBJ2-7, with D unclear. CDR1 is LGHDT and CDR2 is YNNKEL in the germline V gene (reference sequence). The germline V and J ends were trimmed by 0 bases and 7 bases, with 4 bases remaining between them. The CDR3 runs 11 residues. The DNA for the CDR3 is TGTGCCAGCAGCCAAGATTGGGAGCAGTACTTC. Protein product: CASSQDWEQYF.

The chain carries TRBV20-1 and TRBJ1-5; D is possibly TRBD1 (6 bases). V was shortened by 6 bases and J by 2 bases, with 11 bases between the two germline ends. CDR1 is DFQATT and CDR2 is SNEGSKA in the germline V gene (reference sequence). This CDR3 comprises 13 residues. CDR3 DNA: TGCAGTGCACTGGACAGTCGCAATCAGCCCCAGCATTTT. Encoded protein: CSALDSRNQPQHF.

The rearrangement joins TRBV5-1 to TRBJ2-6, with TRBD1 as a possible D gene (6 bases). Trimming pared 4 bases from V and 4 bases from J, leaving 18 bases between. The CDR3 loop spans 17 amino acids. Looked up from germline, CDR1 is SGHRS and CDR2 is YFSETQ. CDR3 coding DNA: TGCGCCAGCAGCGGGGGCCAGCCCGGTTCAGGGGCCAACGTCCTGACTTTC. Its translation is CASSGGQPGSGANVLTF.

This clonotype has more than one count but fewer than ten. V usage is TRBV9 and J usage is TRBJ2-5, with 7 bases lining up with TRBD2. CDR3 length: 16 residues. CDR1 and CDR2 (germline): SGDLS, YYNGEE. The V segment lost 2 bases and the J segment 5 bases; nucleotides outside the gene matches: 12. This chain's CDR3 is CASSVRGGRSGETQYF. The CDR3 DNA follows: TGTGCCAGCAGCGTCCGCGGGGGTAGGAGTGGGGAGACCCAGTACTTC.

This clonotype was found many times. This sequence joins TRBV7-2 and TRBJ1-3, with 7 bases that match TRBD1. Germline V gene lookup returns CDR1 SGHTA and CDR2 FQGNSA. CDR3 length: 16 amino acids. Unmatched junction bases numbered 15, after V lost 6 bases and J lost 7 bases. CDR3 DNA sequence: TGTGCCAGCAGTCACCAATTTCCAGGGGGAGCGAACACCATATATTTT. Translated, it gives CASSHQFPGGANTIYF.

This clonotype was detected only a few times. The rearrangement links TRBV29-1 to TRBJ2-1; 8 bases match TRBD2. The CDR3 is 14 amino acids. The V and J ends lost 4 bases and 6 bases, in that order; junction bases with no gene match: 8. Germline V gives CDR1 SQVTM, CDR2 ANQGSEA. This chain's CDR3 is CSVGGLEYGNEQFF. The CDR3 nucleotides are TGCAGCGTTGGGGGACTAGAGTATGGCAATGAGCAGTTCTTC.

This clonotype was seen a handful of times. As DNA, the CDR3 is TGTGCCAGCAGTTTACCTTCCGGGACTAGCGGGACGAACACCGGGGAGCTGTTTTTT. Amino acids: CASSLPSGTSGTNTGELFF. V and J are TRBV28 and TRBJ2-2, with TRBD2 identical over 13 bases. V shed 2 bases, J shed 0 bases, and the junction held 6 bases outside the gene matches. This CDR3 comprises 19 residues. Germline V gives CDR1 MDHEN, CDR2 SYDVKM.

A few counts support this clonotype. This chain uses TRBV15 with TRBJ2-7, with D uncertain. V was pared by 4 bases and J by 5 bases, with 18 bases between. The CDR3 contains 15 residues. CDR1 is LNHNV and CDR2 is YYDKDF in the germline V gene (reference sequence). CDR3 residues: CATSIDVGPGDEQYF. In nucleotides, the CDR3 is TGTGCCACCAGCATTGACGTGGGCCCAGGCGACGAGCAGTACTTC.

V is TRBV29-1 and J is TRBJ1-6, with a weak D call TRBD1 (5 bases). CDR3 size: 13 residues. The germline V gene has CDR1 SQVTM and CDR2 ANQGSEA. Between the trimmed V and J ends, which lost 6 bases and 7 bases, there was a span of 13 bases. CDR3 in DNA: TGCAGCGTACGGACACAACGGAATTCACCCCTCCACTTT. Residues: CSVRTQRNSPLHF.

The V and J genes are TRBV7-6 and TRBJ2-1, with no clear D. This CDR3 has 14 amino acids. Germline CDR1 and CDR2: SGHVS and FNYEAQ. V lost 4 bases, J lost 6 bases, and 13 bases lay in between. The CDR3 DNA sequence: TGTGCCAGCAGCTCTACTGGGGTATTCAATGAGCAGTTCTTC. Translation gives CASSSTGVFNEQFF.

This clonotype was detected a few times. The V gene is TRBV27, the J gene TRBJ2-5; 13 nucleotides agree with TRBD2. CDR3 length equals 15 residues. The J segment lost 5 bases and the V segment lost 5 bases, leaving 5 bases of the junction unmatched. Germline V CDR1 and CDR2: MNHEY, SMNVEV (reference sequence). The CDR3 region has the DNA TGTGCCAGCAGTCCGACTAGCGGGGGGCCGGAGACCCAGTACTTC. Its translation is CASSPTSGGPETQYF.

Only a few counts were recorded for this clonotype. The chain couples TRBV7-2 to TRBJ1-5, with 10 bases aligning to TRBD1. With 2 bases clipped from V and 6 bases from J, the junction kept 4 bases outside the gene matches. The CDR3 covers 15 residues. Germline V gene lookup returns CDR1 SGHTA and CDR2 FQGNSA. The CDR3 spells CASSLNRDRGQPQHF. CDR3 sequence (DNA): TGTGCCAGCAGCTTAAACCGGGACAGGGGTCAGCCCCAGCATTTT.